The T cell receptor beta chain described here comes from a study of blood T cell repertoires in COVID-19. For the study at large: Collection of acute and convalescent COVID-19 samples took place in the United States, Italy and Spain. T cells, B-cell-depleted T cells, or PBMCs supplied cDNA or gDNA.

How the authors handled the data: Researchers report that nucleated cell counts were estimated from reference gene primer amplification. Clones were sequenced by immunoSEQ multiplex PCR, and TCRdb holds only the in-frame ones, with some missing. V and J calls plus clone size are reproduced from that table; the DNA served to infer D and trimming. The table has 70,000 or so clones, approximately 90% seen once. The germline V gene encodes CDR1 SSHAT and CDR2 FNYEAQ (reference sequence). CDR3 length equals 16 residues. Trimming at V came to 2 bases and at J to 5 bases, leaving 7 bases not matched to a gene.

The chain couples TRBV7-7 to TRBJ2-2; 8 positions agree with TRBD1. The sample was peripheral blood. The receptor was derived from a woman older than 75 with active COVID-19. CDR3: CASSLRQGQGTGELFF. The CDR3 nucleotides read TGTGCCAGCAGCTTAAGACAGGGGCAGGGAACCGGGGAGCTGTTTTTT. The full variable domain, with the rest looked up from reference TRBV7-7 and TRBJ2-2, is GAGVSQSPRYKVTKRGQDVTLRCDPISSHATLYWYQQALGQGPEFLTYFNYEAQPDKSGLPSDRFSAERPEGSISTLTIQRTEQRDSAMYRCASSLRQGQGTGELFFGEGSRLTVL.